What follows is one T cell receptor beta chain and its context. Its antigen remains unidentified. Per-base qualities were not stored, and no clone one base away is much larger. The V end loses 4 bases and the J end loses 4 bases, and a stretch of 14 bases separates them. The germline V gene gives CDR1 as SGHRS and CDR2 as YFSETQ. Counted from cysteine to phenylalanine, this CDR3 has 15 amino acids. The only DNA kept is the CDR3, 45 bases in frame from the first base. The TCR beta CDR3 regions were amplified from the RNA transcripts. For the first round of RT-PCR on the TCR CDR3, the HTBI primer set was used together with the Qiagen OneStep RT-PCR kit. The libraries were constructed in a second round of multiplex PCR and then size-selected and purified. Libraries were sequenced paired-end with 100 bp reads on an Illumina HiSeq2000. For the original study's pipeline: SOAPnuke was used to process the raw data, with reads discarded if the reads contained adapters or uncalled bases, had a mean Phred below 15, or lacked an exact constant-primer or identifier match. COPE v1.2.5 was used to merge high-quality paired reads, and clonotypes were defined as unique nucleotide sequences. MiTCR v1.1 was used to align clonotypes to the IMGT TRBV, TRBD and TRBJ reference segments. The analysis was restricted to V-J combinations with a frequency above 0.0001, which together covered just over 99% of the repertoires. The TCS score was defined as the ratio of F50 (clonal expansion) to E x V (chaos), calculated using BLOSUM62-based TCRdist between CDR3 peptides within each V-J. Welch's t-statistics and random forest reduced 514 V-J features to roughly 13, which were used in a naive Bayes classifier (R e1071). The similarity between thyroid and blood repertoires was quantified using the Morisita-Horn index. TCRdb's own reprocessing of the public reads used fastp at Q25 and MiXCR and kept productive beta chains. Under each unique CDR3 protein, matching rows form one entry showing the most common genes and DNA. The V and J calls were not made by the authors but by TCRdb's processing. The sample table shows 550,000 to 600,000 distinct CDR3 sequences, and about 43% are seen once. The ten largest clones represent roughly 19% of the sample.

The sample originates from a study of T cells in Graves' hyperthyroidism and ophthalmopathy (dated by TCRdb to the late 2010s). Regarding the study in general: TCR V-J signatures able to tell the groups apart were searched for in a discovery cohort of around 95 patients, of whom over 40 had Graves' ophthalmopathy and 57 had stable Graves' hyperthyroidism. Prospective prediction of ophthalmopathy was tested in an independent validation cohort consisting of roughly 19 hyperthyroidism patients and around 16 patients who later progressed to ophthalmopathy. In about six Graves' hyperthyroidism patients, the study also compared T-cell repertoires from thyroid tissue with T-cell repertoires from blood. For training and testing, the 100 or so patients in the discovery cohort were randomly divided in a 7:3 ratio. The paper describes TCR Vbeta CDR3 sequencing of around 140 peripheral blood samples, made up of under 50 ophthalmopathy patients, 70 to 75 hyperthyroidism patients and 17 progressor patients. After sampling, hyperthyroidism patients received methimazole starting at 30 mg daily, and ophthalmopathy patients received high-dose intravenous methylprednisolone.

Patients with uncontrolled infections, other autoimmune diseases, pregnancy or lactation were excluded. Diagnoses relied on clinical symptoms, serum thyroxine and TRAb, thyroid ultrasound and orbital computed tomography. Trizol reagent was used to extract total RNA, and RNA quality was then checked on an Agilent 2100 Bioanalyzer. What the research found in general, with its limitations: Most expanded thyroid clonotypes (frequency above 0.001) were also detected in blood, a finding suggesting that blood repertoires may reflect thyroid immune responses. No statistical method was used to set the sample size in advance, and investigators knew the group allocation. During validation, the model predicted progression to ophthalmopathy a median of about 6.5 months ahead of onset, with almost 71% sensitivity and more than 72% specificity. Ophthalmopathy was separated from stable hyperthyroidism by a 13 V-J signature model, with about 88% sensitivity and about 84% specificity obtained in cross-validation and 80%/75% obtained in testing.

Sequenced sample: peripheral blood or thyroid tissue (not recorded which). The sequence joins TRBV5-1 to TRBJ1-4; the best D guess is TRBD1, with 6 bases matching. The clonotype originates from an adult woman with Graves' disease, either hyperthyroidism or ophthalmopathy (not recorded which). The CDR3 has the sequence CASSLRDILNEKLFF. The bases read TGCGCCAGCAGCCTAAGGGACATACTTAATGAAAAACTGTTTTTT.